A single sample is the source of the 28 T cell receptor beta chains below, sequenced in a study of blood T cell repertoires in COVID-19. Sequencing used immunoSEQ multiplex PCR; TCRdb keeps in-frame clones, though not all of them. Of roughly 190,000 clones in the sample, roughly 90% were seen once. Material: peripheral blood. These receptor sequences come from a woman in her 40s who had recovered from COVID-19.

Here the CDR3 DNA reads TGTGCCAGCAGTTCCCCCGCGACAGGGGGCGTCAATCTTACCTTC. Its translation: CASSSPATGGVNLTF. The chain joins TRBV27 to TRBJ1-2; 10 bases align to TRBD1. The CDR3 runs 15 residues. CDR1 and CDR2 from the germline V gene are MNHEY and SMNVEV (reference sequence). V dropped 4 bases and J dropped 14; count of bases not matched to a gene: 16.

This chain connects TRBV27 to TRBJ1-2; D is undetermined. V lost 11 bases, J lost 0 bases, and 13 bases lay in between. Germline V gene sequence: CDR1 MNHEY, CDR2 SMNVEV (reference sequence). The CDR3 extends over 13 amino acids. CDR3 in amino acids: CAAGSQSNYGYTF. The CDR3, as DNA: TGTGCCGCCGGGTCCCAATCTAACTATGGCTACACCTTC.

V and J are TRBV27 and TRBJ2-3; the D gene is possibly TRBD2 (6 bases). Trimming pared 9 bases from V and 1 base from J, leaving 20 bases between. CDR1 is MNHEY, CDR2 SMNVEV, per germline (reference sequence). This CDR3 is 16 amino acids long. For the CDR3, the DNA is TGTGCCAGTCTCCCGGAGGGCTCGGCTGGCACAGATACGCAGTATTTT. Its translation: CASLPEGSAGTDTQYF.

The chain joins TRBV15 to TRBJ2-2; no clear D. Germline V gene lookup returns CDR1 LNHNV and CDR2 YYDKDF (reference sequence). V was cut by 1 base and J by 7 bases, with 10 bases left in between. The CDR3 is made up of 14 amino acids. The DNA of the CDR3 is TGTGCCACCAGCAGAGGCGGTTATAACGGGGAGCTGTTTTTT. It translates to CATSRGGYNGELFF.

V is TRBV19 and J is TRBJ2-1; D perhaps matches TRBD2 (6 bases). Germline V gene data show CDR1 as LNHDA and CDR2 as SQIVND (reference sequence). This CDR3 has 13 residues. Trimming cost V 6 bases and J 6 bases, with 12 bases left between them. The CDR3 spells CASSDGSSNEQFF. The CDR3 DNA follows: TGTGCCAGTAGCGACGGGAGTTCCAATGAGCAGTTCTTC.

This chain joins TRBV28 and TRBJ2-1; maybe TRBD2 (6 bases). V was trimmed by 7 bases and J by 8 bases, leaving 15 bases between them. The CDR3 has 13 amino acids. Germline CDR1 and CDR2: MDHEN and SYDVKM. CDR3 amino acids: CASIRGSPHEQFF. DNA for the CDR3: TGTGCCAGCATACGGGGGAGTCCCCATGAGCAGTTCTTC.

The chain carries TRBV6-6 and TRBJ2-7; 7 bases match TRBD1. Germline CDR1 is MNHNY and CDR2 is SVGAGI (reference sequence). This CDR3 has 15 amino acids. With V trimmed by 0 bases and J by 2 bases, 4 bases remained unmatched. CDR3 in amino acids: CASSYSRQGTYEQYF. The CDR3 nucleotides read TGTGCCAGCAGTTACTCGAGACAGGGAACCTACGAGCAGTACTTC.

The J gene is TRBJ1-1, the V gene TRBV7-9; 7 nucleotides line up with TRBD1. Per the germline V gene, CDR1 is SEHNR and CDR2 is FQNEAQ (reference sequence). The ends lost 3 bases at V and 0 bases at J; junction bases unmatched: 4. The CDR3 contains 15 residues. The CDR3 region has the DNA TGTGCCAGCAGCTTGGGACAGTACATGAACACTGAAGCTTTCTTT. Translating it yields CASSLGQYMNTEAFF.

This clone appeared a single time. V gene TRBV5-6 combines with J gene TRBJ2-6, with 7 bases matching TRBD1. V shed 2 bases, J shed 10 bases, and the junction held 12 bases outside the gene matches. Germline values: CDR1 SGHDT, CDR2 YYEEEE. This CDR3 region has 16 residues. The CDR3 coding sequence is TGTGCCAGCAGCTTTAGGGACAGAGTAGAGAGAAACGTCCTGACTTTC. Protein sequence: CASSFRDRVERNVLTF.

J is TRBJ2-3 and V is TRBV10-3; TRBD1 is a possible D gene (6 bases). V was cut by 11 bases and J by 6 bases, with 18 bases left in between. From germline, CDR1 is ENHRY and CDR2 SYGVKD. This CDR3 contains 13 residues. CDR3: CALRGTGSDTQYF. CDR3 DNA: TGTGCCCTGAGGGGTACAGGGTCGGATACGCAGTATTTT.

V is TRBV18 and J is TRBJ2-7; 8 positions match TRBD1. This CDR3 contains 16 residues. Per germline, CDR1 KGHSH and CDR2 LQKENI. The junction had 13 bases not matched to a gene; V was cut back by 5 bases and J by 4 bases. The CDR3 region has the DNA TGTGCCAGCTCAGTGGGACAGGTGCTATCTGCGTACGAGCAGTACTTC. This codes for CASSVGQVLSAYEQYF.

The chain combines TRBV19 with TRBJ2-7, with 9 positions matching TRBD1. The CDR3 sequence is 14 residues long. Germline CDR1 LNHDA, CDR2 SQIVND (reference sequence). V dropped 5 bases and J dropped 2; count of bases not matched to a gene: 4. CDR3 region: CASSGTGFPYEQYF. CDR3 DNA: TGTGCCAGTAGTGGGACAGGGTTCCCCTACGAGCAGTACTTC.

The genes are TRBV6-5 and TRBJ2-2, with unresolved D. The CDR3 is 14 amino acids. The V end was cut by 4 bases, the J end by 3 bases, with 9 bases between. CDR1 MNHEY and CDR2 SVGAGI come from the germline V gene. CDR3 in amino acids: CASSSRLDTGELFF. CDR3 DNA: TGTGCCAGCAGTTCTCGACTGGACACCGGGGAGCTGTTTTTT.

The chain uses TRBV24-1 and TRBJ2-3; no definite D call. The germline V gene encodes CDR1 KGHDR and CDR2 SFDVKD. This CDR3 region has 14 residues. V was clipped by 1 base and J by 5 bases, with 9 bases between them. CDR3 sequence reads: CATSDFHTVDTQYF. CDR3 sequence (DNA): TGTGCCACCAGTGATTTCCACACAGTAGATACGCAGTATTTT.

This clone has a single count. The chain combines TRBV29-1 with TRBJ2-3; 8 nucleotides align to TRBD2. This CDR3 is built from 15 residues. Germline trimming cut 0 bases from V and 6 bases from J; bases unmatched to any gene: 8. Germline-derived CDR1 and CDR2 are SQVTM and ANQGSEA. CDR3 protein: CSVEDPGRAWDTQYF. The CDR3, as DNA: TGCAGCGTTGAAGATCCCGGGAGGGCCTGGGATACGCAGTATTTT.

V is TRBV19 and J is TRBJ2-7; 7 positions agree with TRBD1. This CDR3 contains 13 residues. Germline CDR1 is LNHDA and CDR2 is SQIVND (reference sequence). V shed 5 bases, J shed 4 bases, and the junction held 5 bases outside the gene matches. The DNA of the CDR3 is TGTGCCAGTAGTTCCTCACAGGGGTACGAGCAGTACTTC. Protein product: CASSSSQGYEQYF. The whole variable domain, filled in from reference TRBV19 and TRBJ2-7, reads DGGITQSPKYLFRKEGQNVTLSCEQNLNHDAMYWYRQDPGQGLRLIYYSQIVNDFQKGDIAEGYSVSREKKESFPLTVTSAQKNPTAFYLCASSSSQGYEQYFGPGTRLTVT.

This clone occurred many times. The chain uses TRBV28 and TRBJ1-6; the D gene is possibly TRBD1 (5 bases). V shed 8 bases and J shed 0 bases, with 11 bases lying between them. Germline V gene lookup returns CDR1 MDHEN and CDR2 SYDVKM. CDR3 length: 15 amino acids. As DNA, the CDR3 is TGTGCCAGCCGCTACAGGCTCTCCTATAATTCACCCCTCCACTTT. Translating gives CASRYRLSYNSPLHF.

This CDR3 is CASGQRLNTEAFF. CDR3 DNA sequence: TGTGCCAGTGGACAGCGTTTGAACACTGAAGCTTTCTTT. The rearrangement links TRBV5-6 to TRBJ1-1; a possible D gene is TRBD1 (6 bases). Germline CDR1 is SGHDT and CDR2 is YYEEEE. Deletions cut 8 bases from V and 0 bases from J, with 11 bases between. This CDR3 has 13 amino acids.

This chain joins TRBV7-9 and TRBJ1-4, with 9 nucleotides matching TRBD1. Germline CDR1 reads SEHNR; CDR2 reads FQNEAQ (reference sequence). The CDR3 loop spans 16 amino acids. V lost 5 bases to trimming and J lost 5 bases; unmatched junction nucleotides: 9. The CDR3 DNA sequence: TGTGCCAGCAGCCGGGACAGGGACGTGGCGAATGAAAAACTGTTTTTT. It encodes CASSRDRDVANEKLFF. Full variable domain (outside the CDR3, taken from reference TRBV7-9 and TRBJ1-4): DTGVSQNPRHKITKRGQNVTFRCDPISEHNRLYWYRQTLGQGPEFLTYFQNEAQLEKSRLLSDRFSAERPKGSFSTLEIQRTEQGDSAMYLCASSRDRDVANEKLFFGSGTQLSVL.

CDR3 sequence reads: CASSYNSGTGAGELFF. The CDR3 DNA sequence: TGTGCCAGCAGTTACAACTCCGGGACAGGGGCGGGGGAGCTGTTTTTT. The gene calls are TRBV6-2 or TRBV6-3 and TRBJ2-2; 10 bases fit TRBD1. The CDR3 sequence is 16 residues long. Per germline, CDR1 MNHEY and CDR2 SVGEGT. Trimming cost V 2 bases and J 8 bases; bases outside gene matches: 8.

The V and J genes are TRBV12-3 or TRBV12-4 and TRBJ2-5; tentative D call: TRBD1 (5 bases). Trimming took 3 bases from V and 2 from J, leaving 7 bases between them. There are 13 residues in the CDR3. The CDR3: CASSLSGQETQYF. The CDR3 DNA follows: TGTGCCAGCAGTTTGTCAGGGCAAGAGACCCAGTACTTC.

The V gene is TRBV19, the J gene TRBJ2-7, with 10 bases aligning to TRBD2. The CDR3 extends over 16 amino acids. CDR1 is LNHDA, CDR2 SQIVND, per germline (reference sequence). The trim removed 5 bases at V and 1 base at J, leaving 8 bases unmatched. CDR3 sequence (DNA): TGTGCCAGTAGTCTACAACCGGGACTAGCGTCCTACGAGCAGTACTTC. It is translated as CASSLQPGLASYEQYF.

The V gene is TRBV29-1, the J gene TRBJ1-2; 9 bases line up with TRBD1. This CDR3 is 15 amino acids long. CDR1 SQVTM and CDR2 ANQGSEA come from the germline V gene. The V gene end was trimmed by 1 base and the J gene end by 8 bases; junction bases not matched to a gene: 11. CDR3: CSVEVGQGIVGGYTF. DNA of the CDR3: TGCAGCGTTGAAGTAGGACAGGGGATAGTGGGAGGCTACACCTTC.

The V call is TRBV2, the J call TRBJ1-5; TRBD1 agrees at 7 bases. Germline V gene lookup returns CDR1 SNHLY and CDR2 FYNNEI. The trim removed 5 bases at V and 7 bases at J, leaving 8 bases unmatched. The CDR3 spans 14 residues. DNA for the CDR3: TGTGCCAGCAGTCTCGGGACAGTCGGACAGCCCCAGCATTTT. This translates into CASSLGTVGQPQHF.

The rearrangement links TRBV7-2 to TRBJ1-4; TRBD1 might be the D (6 bases). The CDR3 has 14 amino acids. The germline V gene has CDR1 SGHTA and CDR2 FQGNSA. Trimming removed 1 base from V and 5 bases from J, with 8 bases in between. CDR3 residues: CASSLGRGNEKLFF. In nucleotides, the CDR3 is TGTGCCAGCAGCTTAGGCAGGGGCAATGAAAAACTGTTTTTT.

The gene calls are TRBV27 and TRBJ2-7, with 8 bases matching TRBD2. V was pared by 3 bases and J by 3 bases, with 13 bases of the junction left unmatched. Germline-derived CDR1 and CDR2 are MNHEY and SMNVEV (reference sequence). This CDR3 comprises 17 residues. The CDR3 sequence is CASSFRGVLGLVYEQYF. The CDR3 DNA is TGTGCCAGCAGTTTTCGTGGGGTCTTGGGACTAGTCTACGAGCAGTACTTC.

The chain has TRBV27 and TRBJ2-7, with D perhaps matching TRBD2 (5 bases). With 0 bases removed from V and 1 base from J, the gap between germline ends came to 13 bases. The germline CDR1 and CDR2 sequences are MNHEY and SMNVEV (reference sequence). This CDR3 is built from 16 residues. The CDR3 nucleotides read TGTGCCAGCAGTTTATCCGGCGGGTACGCGTCCTACGAGCAGTACTTC. It specifies CASSLSGGYASYEQYF.

The chain recombines TRBV28 with TRBJ1-5, with D tentatively TRBD1 (5 bases). V shed 6 bases and J shed 0 bases, with 15 bases lying between them. This CDR3 comprises 16 residues. Germline V gene data show CDR1 as MDHEN and CDR2 as SYDVKM. CDR3: CASSPAGVPSNQPQHF. The CDR3 DNA reads as TGTGCCAGCAGCCCGGCGGGGGTCCCTAGCAATCAGCCCCAGCATTTT.